In its sample, the clone carrying this T cell receptor (beta chain) was seen once. Its antigen remains unknown. There are 13 residues in the CDR3. CDR1 SGHTA and CDR2 FQGNSA come from the germline V gene. V gave up 1 base and J gave up 5 bases, with 5 bases separating them. The data were taken from a study of cytomegalovirus exposure and HLA in healthy donors. The study, taken as a whole, reports: A later analysis reportedly found fewer N-insertions in an Asian-associated ancestry cluster than the roughly 680-donor mean.

The PCR had 60 Vbeta and 13 Jbeta primers. Using immunoSEQ multiplex PCR, the repertoire was profiled, and TCRdb retains in-frame clones only, with some absent. The table has 100,000 to 150,000 clones, approximately 8.7% seen once. The sequenced sample was PBMCs. This TCR came from a man aged 40-49 years in good health and CMV-seronegative. The V and J genes are TRBV7-2 and TRBJ2-2; D ambiguous. CDR3 coding DNA: TGTGCCAGCAGCTTAGTGTCTACCGGGGAGCTGTTTTTT. Protein sequence: CASSLVSTGELFF.